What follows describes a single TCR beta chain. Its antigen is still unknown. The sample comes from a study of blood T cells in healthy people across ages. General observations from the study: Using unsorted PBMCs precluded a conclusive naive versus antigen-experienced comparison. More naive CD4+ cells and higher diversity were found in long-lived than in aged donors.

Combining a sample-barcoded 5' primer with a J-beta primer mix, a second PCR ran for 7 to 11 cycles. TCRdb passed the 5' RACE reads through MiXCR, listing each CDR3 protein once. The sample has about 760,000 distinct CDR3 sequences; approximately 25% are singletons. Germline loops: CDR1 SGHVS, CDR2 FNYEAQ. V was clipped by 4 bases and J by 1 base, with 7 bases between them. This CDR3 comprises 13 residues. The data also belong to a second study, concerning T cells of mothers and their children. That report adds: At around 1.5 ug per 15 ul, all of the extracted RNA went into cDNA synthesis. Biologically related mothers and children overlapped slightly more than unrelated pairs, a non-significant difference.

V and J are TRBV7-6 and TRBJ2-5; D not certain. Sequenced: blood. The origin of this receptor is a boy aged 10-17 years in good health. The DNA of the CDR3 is TGTGCCAGCAGCTCGAACGTCCAAGAGACCCAGTACTTC. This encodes CASSSNVQETQYF.